The 3 T cell receptor beta chains below come from one sample, sequenced in a study of T-cell memory formation after mild COVID-19. TCRdb used MiXCR to reprocess the 5' RACE reads, holding one entry per CDR3 protein. The sample includes 220,000 or so distinct CDR3 sequences, over 7.5% of them seen just once. The specimen sequenced was PBMCs or a T cell subset sorted from them (not recorded which). The receptors stem from a man between 18 and 35 years old who had mild COVID-19 (a few samples of this study predate the infection). Cell type and time point are not known.

V gene TRBV29-1 combines with J gene TRBJ1-2; tentative D call: TRBD1 (5 bases). V gave up 4 bases and J gave up 2 bases, with 8 bases separating them. Germline CDR1 is SQVTM and CDR2 is ANQGSEA. The CDR3 contains 12 residues. CDR3 sequence reads: CSVGGGNYGYTF. CDR3 DNA: TGCAGCGTTGGGGGGGGGAACTATGGCTACACCTTC.

V and J are TRBV25-1 and TRBJ1-2, with D perhaps matching TRBD1 (5 bases). This CDR3 region has 14 residues. V was pared by 2 bases and J by 5 bases, with 12 bases between. Germline V lookup: CDR1 MGHDK, CDR2 SYGVNS. CDR3 bases: TGTGCCAGCAGTGAACTCGACAGAGAGTATGGCTACACCTTC. Translated: CASSELDREYGYTF.

CDR3 amino acids: CASSYFVGRGIDYGYTF. For the CDR3, the DNA is TGTGCCAGCAGTTACTTCGTCGGCAGGGGTATTGACTATGGCTACACCTTC. The V and J genes are TRBV6-5 and TRBJ1-2, with TRBD1 as a possible D gene (6 bases). V was trimmed by 1 base and J by 3 bases, leaving 18 bases between them. The germline CDR1 and CDR2 sequences are MNHEY and SVGAGI. The CDR3 has 17 residues.